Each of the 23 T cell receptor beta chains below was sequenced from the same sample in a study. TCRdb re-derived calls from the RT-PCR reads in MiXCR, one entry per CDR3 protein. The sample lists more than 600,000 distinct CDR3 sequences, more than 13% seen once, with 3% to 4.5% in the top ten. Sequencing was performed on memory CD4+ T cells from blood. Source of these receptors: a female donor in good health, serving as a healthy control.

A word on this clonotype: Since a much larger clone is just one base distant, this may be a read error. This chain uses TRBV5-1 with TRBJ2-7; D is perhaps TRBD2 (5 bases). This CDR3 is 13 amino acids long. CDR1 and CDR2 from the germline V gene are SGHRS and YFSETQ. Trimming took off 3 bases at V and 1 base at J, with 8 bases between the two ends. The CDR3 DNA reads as TGCGCCAGCAGCTCGGGATGGTCCTACGAGCAGTACTTC. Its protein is CASSSGWSYEQYF. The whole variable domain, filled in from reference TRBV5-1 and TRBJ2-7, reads KAGVTQTPRYLIKTRGQQVTLSCSPISGHRSVSWYQQTPGQGLQFLFEYFSETQRNKGNFPGRFSGRQFSNSRSEMNVSTLELGDSALYLCASSSGWSYEQYFGPGTRLTVT.

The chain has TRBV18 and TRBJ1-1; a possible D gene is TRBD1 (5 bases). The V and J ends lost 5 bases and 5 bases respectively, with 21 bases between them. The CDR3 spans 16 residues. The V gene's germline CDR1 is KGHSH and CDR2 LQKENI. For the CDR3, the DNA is TGTGCCAGCTCATTACCGGGAGGCAGTTGGGGGACTGAAGCTTTCTTT. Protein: CASSLPGGSWGTEAFF.

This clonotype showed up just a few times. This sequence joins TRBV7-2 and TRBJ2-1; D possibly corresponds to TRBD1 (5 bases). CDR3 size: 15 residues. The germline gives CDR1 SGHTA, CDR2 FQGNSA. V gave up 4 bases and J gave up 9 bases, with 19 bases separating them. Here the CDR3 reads CASSSFSQGSGEQFF. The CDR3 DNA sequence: TGTGCCAGCAGCTCATTCTCCCAGGGTAGTGGTGAGCAGTTCTTC. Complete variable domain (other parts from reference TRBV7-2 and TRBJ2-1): GAGVSQSPSNKVTEKGKDVELRCDPISGHTALYWYRQSLGQGLEFLIYFQGNSAPDKSGLPSDRFSAERTGGSVSTLTIQRTQQEDSAVYLCASSSFSQGSGEQFFGPGTRLTVL.

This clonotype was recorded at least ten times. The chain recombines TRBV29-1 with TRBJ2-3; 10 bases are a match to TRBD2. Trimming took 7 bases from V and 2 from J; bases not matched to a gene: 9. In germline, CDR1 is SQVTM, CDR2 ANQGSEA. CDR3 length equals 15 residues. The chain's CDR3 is CSGQRTSGPTDTQYF. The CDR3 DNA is TGCAGCGGACAGAGGACTAGCGGCCCCACAGATACGCAGTATTTT.

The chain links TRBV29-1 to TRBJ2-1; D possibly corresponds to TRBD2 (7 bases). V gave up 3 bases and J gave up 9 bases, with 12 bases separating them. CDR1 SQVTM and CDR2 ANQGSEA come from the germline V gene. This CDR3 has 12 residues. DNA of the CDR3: TGCAGCGTTGATAGGGGGGGGGGTGAGCAGTTCTTC. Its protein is CSVDRGGGEQFF.

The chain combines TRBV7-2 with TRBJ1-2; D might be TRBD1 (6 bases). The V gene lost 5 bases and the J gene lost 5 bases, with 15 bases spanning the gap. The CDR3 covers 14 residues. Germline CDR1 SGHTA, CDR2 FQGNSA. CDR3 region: CASSDPTGGYGYTF. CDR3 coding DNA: TGTGCCAGCAGCGACCCGACAGGAGGATATGGCTACACCTTC. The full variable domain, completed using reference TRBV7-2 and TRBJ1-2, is GAGVSQSPSNKVTEKGKDVELRCDPISGHTALYWYRQSLGQGLEFLIYFQGNSAPDKSGLPSDRFSAERTGGSVSTLTIQRTQQEDSAVYLCASSDPTGGYGYTFGSGTRLTVV.

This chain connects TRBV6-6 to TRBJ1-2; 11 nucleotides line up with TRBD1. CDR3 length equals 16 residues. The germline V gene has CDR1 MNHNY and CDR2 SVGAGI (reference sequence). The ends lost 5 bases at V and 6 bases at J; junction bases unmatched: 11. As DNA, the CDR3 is TGTGCCAGCAGTCCGCAACCGGGACAGGGGGTAGATGGCTACACCTTC. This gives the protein CASSPQPGQGVDGYTF.

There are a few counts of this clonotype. The DNA of the CDR3 is TGTGCCATCAGTTTAGATCTGAACACTGAAGCTTTCTTT. It translates to CAISLDLNTEAFF. The chain is built from TRBV10-3 and TRBJ1-1; no clear D gene. Germline loops: CDR1 ENHRY, CDR2 SYGVKD. The CDR3 is 13 amino acids. Trimming left V 5 bases short and J 0 bases short, with 7 bases between.

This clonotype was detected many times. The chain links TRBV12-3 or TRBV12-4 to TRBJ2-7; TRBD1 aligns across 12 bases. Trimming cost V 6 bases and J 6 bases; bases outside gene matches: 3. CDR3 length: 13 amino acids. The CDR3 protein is CASSGTGGGEQYF. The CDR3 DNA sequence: TGTGCCAGCAGCGGGACAGGGGGCGGCGAGCAGTACTTC.

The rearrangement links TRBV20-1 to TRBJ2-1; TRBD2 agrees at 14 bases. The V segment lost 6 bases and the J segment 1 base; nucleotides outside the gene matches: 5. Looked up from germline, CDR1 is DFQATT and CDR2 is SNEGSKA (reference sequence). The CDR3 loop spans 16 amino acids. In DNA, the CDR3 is TGCAGTGCGGGGACTAGCGGGAGTCCTTCCTACAATGAGCAGTTCTTC. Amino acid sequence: CSAGTSGSPSYNEQFF.

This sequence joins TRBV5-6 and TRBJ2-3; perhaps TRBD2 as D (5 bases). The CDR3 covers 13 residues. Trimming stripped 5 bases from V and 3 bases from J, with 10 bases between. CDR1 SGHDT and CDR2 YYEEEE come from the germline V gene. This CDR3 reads CASRTRDTDTQYF. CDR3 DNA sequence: TGTGCCAGCAGAACCCGGGATACAGATACGCAGTATTTT.

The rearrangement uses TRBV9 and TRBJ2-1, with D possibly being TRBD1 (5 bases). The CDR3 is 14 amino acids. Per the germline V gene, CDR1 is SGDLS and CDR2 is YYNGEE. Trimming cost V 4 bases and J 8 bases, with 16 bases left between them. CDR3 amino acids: CASSPNGASDEQFF. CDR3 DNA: TGTGCCAGCAGCCCCAATGGGGCAAGCGATGAGCAGTTCTTC.

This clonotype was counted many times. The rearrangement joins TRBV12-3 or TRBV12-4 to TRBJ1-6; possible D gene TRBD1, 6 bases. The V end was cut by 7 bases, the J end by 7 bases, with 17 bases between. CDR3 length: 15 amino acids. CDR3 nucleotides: TGTGCCAGCAACAGGGCGGGACATGGGAATTCACCCCTCCACTTT. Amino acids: CASNRAGHGNSPLHF.

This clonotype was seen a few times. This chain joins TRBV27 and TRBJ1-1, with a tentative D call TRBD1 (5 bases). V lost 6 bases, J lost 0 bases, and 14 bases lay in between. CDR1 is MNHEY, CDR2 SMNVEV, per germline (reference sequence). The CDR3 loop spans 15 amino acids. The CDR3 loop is CASSQRAGMNTEAFF. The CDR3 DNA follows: TGTGCCAGCAGCCAACGGGCAGGGATGAACACTGAAGCTTTCTTT.

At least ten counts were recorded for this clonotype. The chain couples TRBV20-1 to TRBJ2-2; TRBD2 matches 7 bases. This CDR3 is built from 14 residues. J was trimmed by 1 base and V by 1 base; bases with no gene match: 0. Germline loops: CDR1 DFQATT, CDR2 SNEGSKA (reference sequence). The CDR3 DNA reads TGCAGTGCTAGAGCTAGCGGGAACACCGGGGAGCTGTTTTTT. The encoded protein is CSARASGNTGELFF.

CDR3 in DNA: TGTGCCAGCAGTTCACGACAGGGTGCTTTCTCGGGGACCTTC. It encodes CASSSRQGAFSGTF. The genes are TRBV12-3 or TRBV12-4 and TRBJ1-2, with TRBD1 matching over 7 bases. Trimming cost V 4 bases and J 14 bases; bases outside gene matches: 16. This CDR3 has 14 amino acids.

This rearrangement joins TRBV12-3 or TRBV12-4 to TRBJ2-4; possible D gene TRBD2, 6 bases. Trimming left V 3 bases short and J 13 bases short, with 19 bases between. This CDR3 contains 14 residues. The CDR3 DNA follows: TGTGCCAGCAGTTTGGGGAAGAGTAGCGGAAGACAGTACTTC. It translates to CASSLGKSSGRQYF.

The CDR3 reads CASSLRAGTDTQYF. The CDR3 DNA reads TGCGCCAGCAGCCTAAGAGCGGGAACCGATACGCAGTATTTT. The chain links TRBV4-3 to TRBJ2-3; 7 positions agree with TRBD2. This CDR3 has 14 amino acids. Germline values: CDR1 LGHNA, CDR2 YSLEER. J gave up 6 bases and V 4 bases, and 7 bases lay outside the gene matches.

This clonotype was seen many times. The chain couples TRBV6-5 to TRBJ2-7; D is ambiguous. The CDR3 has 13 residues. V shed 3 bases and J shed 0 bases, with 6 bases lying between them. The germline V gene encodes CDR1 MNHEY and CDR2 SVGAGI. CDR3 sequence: CASSYRDSYEQYF. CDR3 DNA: TGTGCCAGCAGTTATAGGGACTCCTACGAGCAGTACTTC.

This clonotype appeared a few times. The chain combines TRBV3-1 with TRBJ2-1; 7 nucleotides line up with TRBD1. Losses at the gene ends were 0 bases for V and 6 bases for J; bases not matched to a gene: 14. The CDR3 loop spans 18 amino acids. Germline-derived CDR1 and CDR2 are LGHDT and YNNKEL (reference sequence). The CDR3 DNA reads TGTGCCAGCAGCCAAGAAGCCCCGCGGACAGGACGGGGCAATGAGCAGTTCTTC. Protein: CASSQEAPRTGRGNEQFF.

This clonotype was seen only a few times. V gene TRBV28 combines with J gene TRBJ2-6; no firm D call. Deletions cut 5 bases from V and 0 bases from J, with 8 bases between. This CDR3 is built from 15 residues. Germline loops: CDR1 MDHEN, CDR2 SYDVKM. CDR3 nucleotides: TGTGCCAGCAGTCTCCCTGGCTCTGGGGCCAACGTCCTGACTTTC. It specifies CASSLPGSGANVLTF.

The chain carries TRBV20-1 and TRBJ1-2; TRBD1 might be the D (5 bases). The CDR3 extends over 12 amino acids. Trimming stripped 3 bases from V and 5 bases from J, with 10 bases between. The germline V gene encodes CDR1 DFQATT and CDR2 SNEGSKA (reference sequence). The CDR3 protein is CSARGRGYGYTF. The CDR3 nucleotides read TGCAGTGCTAGGGGACGGGGATATGGCTACACCTTC.

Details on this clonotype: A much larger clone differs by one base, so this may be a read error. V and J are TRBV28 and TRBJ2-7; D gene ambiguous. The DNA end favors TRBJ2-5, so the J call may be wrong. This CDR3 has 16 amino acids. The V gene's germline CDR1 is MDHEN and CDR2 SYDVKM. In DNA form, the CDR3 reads TGTGCCAGCAGTTTTGCAGGAGAAGTTCTCCGGGAGACCCAGTACTTC. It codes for CASSFAGEVLRETQYF.